The 11 T cell receptor beta chains given below trace back to one sample, sequenced in a study of T cells expressing NK-cell markers (dated by TCRdb to about 2020). The library was obtained by 5' RACE. The data were produced on an Illumina HiSeq 2000. After the reads were reprocessed by TCRdb, one entry was made per CDR3 protein sequence, with no DNA. This sample's table lists 450,000 to 600,000 distinct CDR3 sequences. The top ten clones comprise less than 4.5% of the sample. The specimen was blood T cells: a sorted CD56 or NKG2C T cell subset, CD4+ or CD8+ T cells, or bulk PBMC T cells (not recorded which). These receptors came from a man aged 18 to 30 in good health. Donor details come from another sample of the same person, matched by shared clones.

This chain's CDR3 is CASSYIKPFNYGYTF. V is TRBV27 and J is TRBJ1-2. The CDR3 has 15 amino acids. Germline V lookup: CDR1 MNHEY, CDR2 SMNVEV (reference sequence).

This chain uses TRBV28 with TRBJ1-5; the TCRdb call, TRBD1, lacks DNA for checking. Germline lookup yields CDR1 MDHEN and CDR2 SYDVKM. This CDR3 is 15 amino acids long. CDR3 sequence: CASDSRDRRTQPQHF.

This chain links TRBV12-3 or TRBV12-4 with TRBJ2-3; the TCRdb call, TRBD1, lacks DNA for checking. The CDR3 runs to 14 residues. The CDR3 protein is CASSFETGAPTQYF.

The chain couples TRBV10-2 to TRBJ1-1. This CDR3 contains 12 residues. Germline lookup yields CDR1 WSHSY and CDR2 SAAADI. CDR3 region: CAARSAGTEAFF.

The gene calls are TRBV15 and TRBJ1-5; the D call from TCRdb, TRBD1, cannot be confirmed without DNA. CDR1 is LNHNV, CDR2 YYDKDF, per germline (reference sequence). This CDR3 region has 15 residues. The CDR3 protein is CATSRTGQGNQPQHF.

The chain employs TRBV27 and TRBJ2-1. The CDR3 length is 12 residues. CDR1 is MNHEY and CDR2 is SMNVEV in the germline V gene (reference sequence). CDR3 sequence reads: CASRSGHNEQFF.

The genes are TRBV30 and TRBJ2-7. The CDR3 loop spans 14 amino acids. CDR1 and CDR2 from the germline V gene are GTSNPN and SVGIG (reference sequence). The CDR3 loop reads CAWSKTVQVDEQYF.

The chain recombines TRBV6-1 with TRBJ1-2; without DNA, the TCRdb call of TRBD1 cannot be checked. The germline V gene encodes CDR1 MNHNS and CDR2 SASEGT. The length of the CDR3 is 14 residues. The CDR3 here is CASSLPGQGHGYTF.

This chain joins TRBV29-1 and TRBJ2-5; there is no DNA to check the TCRdb D call of TRBD2. CDR3 length: 15 amino acids. Per germline, CDR1 SQVTM and CDR2 ANQGSEA. CDR3 protein: CSVRPRGGGQETQYF.

The chain recombines TRBV20-1 with TRBJ1-2; TCRdb's D call of TRBD1 is untestable without DNA. The CDR3 consists of 13 residues. Germline CDR1 DFQATT, CDR2 SNEGSKA (reference sequence). The CDR3 sequence is CSAPVREFYGYTF.

J is TRBJ2-1 and V is TRBV20-1; TCRdb indicates TRBD2, and absent DNA this call remains unverified. This CDR3 is 16 amino acids long. The germline V gene has CDR1 DFQATT and CDR2 SNEGSKA (reference sequence). CDR3 sequence: CSAIRTSGGSSNEQFF.